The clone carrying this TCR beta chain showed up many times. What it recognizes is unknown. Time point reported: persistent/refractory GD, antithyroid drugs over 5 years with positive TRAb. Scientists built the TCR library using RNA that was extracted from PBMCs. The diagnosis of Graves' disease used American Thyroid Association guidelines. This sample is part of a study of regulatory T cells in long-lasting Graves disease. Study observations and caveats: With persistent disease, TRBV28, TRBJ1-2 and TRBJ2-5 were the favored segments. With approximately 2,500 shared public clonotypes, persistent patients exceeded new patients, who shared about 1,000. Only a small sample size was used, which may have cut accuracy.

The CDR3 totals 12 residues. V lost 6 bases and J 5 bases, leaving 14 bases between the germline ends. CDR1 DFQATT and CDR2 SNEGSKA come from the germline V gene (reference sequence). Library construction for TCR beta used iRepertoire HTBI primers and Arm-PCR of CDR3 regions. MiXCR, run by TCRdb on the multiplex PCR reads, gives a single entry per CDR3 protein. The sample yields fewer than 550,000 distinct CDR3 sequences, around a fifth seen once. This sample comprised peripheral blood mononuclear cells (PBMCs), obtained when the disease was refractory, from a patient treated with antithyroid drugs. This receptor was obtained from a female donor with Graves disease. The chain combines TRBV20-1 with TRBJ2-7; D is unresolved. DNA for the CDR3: TGCAGTGCCAGCGTCGGTAATAACGAGCAGTACTTC. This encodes CSASVGNNEQYF.